The 10 T cell receptor beta chains below were found in one sample sequenced in a study of identical twins. TCRdb recomputed calls from the 5' RACE reads with MiXCR, one row per CDR3 protein. The sample includes some 900,000 distinct CDR3 sequences, approximately 13% of them seen just once. The same data also contributed to another study, on yellow fever vaccine responses in identical twins.

The sequenced sample was PBMCs. These receptors all come from a woman aged 18-29 years in good health.

This clonotype was counted a few times. This chain joins TRBV7-9 and TRBJ2-7; 9 nucleotides match TRBD2. The V gene end was trimmed by 5 bases and the J gene end by 0 bases; junction bases not matched to a gene: 8. This CDR3 contains 16 residues. From germline, CDR1 is SEHNR and CDR2 FQNEAQ (reference sequence). The CDR3 region has the DNA TGTGCCAGCAGCAAAACCAGGACTAGCGACTCCTACGAGCAGTACTTC. Translated, it gives CASSKTRTSDSYEQYF.

This clonotype was counted a few times. This chain links TRBV4-1 with TRBJ2-4, with TRBD2 matching 13 bases. V shed 3 bases, J shed 1 base, and the junction held 15 bases outside the gene matches. CDR1 and CDR2 from the germline V gene are MGHRA and YSYEKL. This CDR3 is built from 21 residues. DNA for the CDR3: TGCGCCAGCAGCCATGGGACTAGCGGGACCAAGGGCGGGAGGGCCAAAAACATTCAGTACTTC. This codes for CASSHGTSGTKGGRAKNIQYF.

This chain connects TRBV29-1 to TRBJ2-5, with D possibly matching TRBD1 (6 bases). There are 14 residues in the CDR3. Germline V gives CDR1 SQVTM, CDR2 ANQGSEA. The V and J ends lost 6 bases and 1 base respectively, with 15 bases between them. For the CDR3, the DNA is TGCAGCGTAGTAGGGACACATCCCCAAGAGACCCAGTACTTC. This encodes CSVVGTHPQETQYF. The full variable domain, its missing parts supplied by reference TRBV29-1 and TRBJ2-5, is SAVISQKPSRDICQRGTSLTIQCQVDSQVTMMFWYRQQPGQSLTLIATANQGSEATYESGFVIDKFPISRPNLTFSTLTVSNMSPEDSSIYLCSVVGTHPQETQYFGPGTRLLVL.

Only a few counts were recorded for this clonotype. This rearrangement joins TRBV3-1 to TRBJ2-7; 11 nucleotides match TRBD1. With V trimmed by 1 base and J by 3 bases, 5 bases remained unmatched. CDR3 length: 16 residues. The V gene's germline CDR1 is LGHDT and CDR2 YNNKEL (reference sequence). The CDR3 coding sequence is TGTGCCAGCAGCCAAGCCGGGACAGGGGGTATCTACGAGCAGTACTTC. Protein sequence: CASSQAGTGGIYEQYF.

The V call is TRBV5-1, the J call TRBJ1-1; 11 bases match TRBD1. The CDR3 loop spans 16 amino acids. Trimming at V came to 3 bases and at J to 4 bases, leaving 8 bases not matched to a gene. Germline V gene data show CDR1 as SGHRS and CDR2 as YFSETQ. The CDR3 protein is CASSSKPGTGGTEAFF. As DNA, the CDR3 is TGCGCCAGCAGCTCAAAGCCAGGGACAGGGGGCACTGAAGCTTTCTTT.

This chain uses TRBV6-1 with TRBJ2-7; TRBD1 matches at 9 bases. Germline loops: CDR1 MNHNS, CDR2 SASEGT. Germline trimming cut 6 bases from V and 6 bases from J; bases unmatched to any gene: 9. The CDR3 has 14 residues. CDR3: CASRFPGQGGEQYF. CDR3 bases: TGTGCCAGCAGATTCCCGGGACAGGGAGGCGAGCAGTACTTC.

This clonotype was found many times. J is TRBJ2-7 and V is TRBV7-9; no clear D gene. CDR1 SEHNR and CDR2 FQNEAQ come from the germline V gene (reference sequence). The CDR3 runs 13 residues. V gave up 3 bases and J gave up 2 bases, with 8 bases separating them. As DNA, the CDR3 is TGTGCCAGCAGCTTGGGCATGCCCTACGAGCAGTACTTC. Translating gives CASSLGMPYEQYF.

This clonotype was seen only a few times. The genes are TRBV11-2 and TRBJ1-2; D is unresolved. Germline CDR1 SGHAT, CDR2 FQNNGV. Trimming shortened V by 0 bases and J by 3 bases, and 8 bases separated the two germline ends. This CDR3 region has 14 residues. The CDR3 loop is CASSLERLYYGYTF. CDR3 DNA sequence: TGTGCCAGCAGCTTAGAACGGCTCTACTATGGCTACACCTTC.

This clonotype was counted only a few times. The chain recombines TRBV6-1 with TRBJ2-2; D might be TRBD1 or TRBD2, each matching 6 bases. V gave up 8 bases and J gave up 6 bases, with 16 bases separating them. Looked up from germline, CDR1 is MNHNS and CDR2 is SASEGT. There are 14 residues in the CDR3. As DNA, the CDR3 is TGTGCCAGCGAAGGGGGGCAGGGCCCCGGGGAGCTGTTTTTT. Its translation is CASEGGQGPGELFF.

This clonotype was seen ten or more times. The rearrangement uses TRBV5-1 and TRBJ2-3; D not resolved. Germline loops: CDR1 SGHRS, CDR2 YFSETQ. This CDR3 contains 14 residues. V lost 2 bases and J lost 1, with 8 bases in between. Here the CDR3 DNA reads TGCGCCAGCAGCTTCACCGGAGGCACAGATACGCAGTATTTT. This encodes CASSFTGGTDTQYF.